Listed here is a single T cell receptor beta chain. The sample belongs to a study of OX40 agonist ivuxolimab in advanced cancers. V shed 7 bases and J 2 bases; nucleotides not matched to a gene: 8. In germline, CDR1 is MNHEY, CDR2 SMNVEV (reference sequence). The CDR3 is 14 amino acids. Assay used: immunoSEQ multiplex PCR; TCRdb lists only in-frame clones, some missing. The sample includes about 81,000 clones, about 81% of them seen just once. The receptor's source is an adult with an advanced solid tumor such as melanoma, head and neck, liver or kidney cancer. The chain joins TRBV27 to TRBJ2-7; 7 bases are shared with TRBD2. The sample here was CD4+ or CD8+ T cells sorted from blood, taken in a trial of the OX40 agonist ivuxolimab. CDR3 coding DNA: TGTGCCAGCAAGAGTGGGACTATGGCCTACGAGCAGTACTTC. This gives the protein CASKSGTMAYEQYF.